Following are 9 T cell receptor beta chains from one sample sequenced in a study of vaccination and CD4 T cells after COVID-19. Treatment meaning: roughly 11-day PBMC culture with coronavirus spike peptide pools or control peptides (ViraFEST assay). Sequencing of DNA taken from cultured CD4+ T cells relied on the Oncomine TCR Beta short-read assay. TCRdb reprocessed the PCR reads via MiXCR and lists one record per CDR3 protein. The data show some 13,000 distinct CDR3 sequences, roughly 27% seen once. Their antigen targets remain unknown. Sequencing was performed on cultured CD4+ T cells from blood. These receptors originate from a human donor with COVID-19.

The chain couples TRBV6-4 to TRBJ2-3; the D is unclear. Germline V gene sequence: CDR1 MRHNA, CDR2 SNTAGT. CDR3 length: 14 residues. V lost 2 bases and J lost 2, with 8 bases in between. The CDR3 loop is CASSDRGFTDTQYF. The CDR3 region has the DNA TGTGCCAGCAGTGACCGTGGATTCACAGATACGCAGTATTTT.

This clonotype has just one count. J is TRBJ2-3 and V is TRBV5-1; D is possibly TRBD2 (6 bases). The V end lost 4 bases, the J end lost 0 bases, and 6 bases lay between the germline ends. From germline, CDR1 is SGHRS and CDR2 YFSETQ. The CDR3 totals 13 residues. The chain's CDR3 is CASSRESTDTQYF. CDR3 sequence (DNA): TGCGCCAGCAGCCGGGAGAGCACAGATACGCAGTATTTT.

This clonotype is classed as medium-sized (0.01 to 0.1%). The genes are TRBV2 and TRBJ2-2; D gene ambiguous. Trimming removed 2 bases at V and 4 bases at J, with 8 bases between. This CDR3 has 14 amino acids. Germline V gene data show CDR1 as SNHLY and CDR2 as FYNNEI. The CDR3 sequence is CASSEIRGTGELFF. DNA of the CDR3: TGTGCCAGCAGTGAAATCCGCGGCACCGGGGAGCTGTTTTTT.

The chain joins TRBV7-8 to TRBJ1-1; possibly TRBD1 for D (6 bases). This CDR3 comprises 17 residues. The germline V and J ends were trimmed by 5 bases and 4 bases, with 23 bases remaining between them. In germline, CDR1 is SGHVS, CDR2 FQNEAQ. The CDR3 reads CASSKSAWGARVTEAFF. The CDR3 bases are TGTGCCAGCAGCAAAAGCGCGTGGGGGGCTCGGGTCACTGAAGCTTTCTTT.

This rearrangement joins TRBV20-1 to TRBJ1-4; unclear D gene. The germline V gene has CDR1 DFQATT and CDR2 SNEGSKA (reference sequence). The length of the CDR3 is 14 residues. V was pared by 0 bases and J by 6 bases, with 11 bases between. The CDR3 sequence is CSAREPRAYEKLFF. CDR3 coding DNA: TGCAGTGCTAGAGAACCACGGGCCTATGAAAAACTGTTTTTT.

This clonotype turned up a few times. CDR3 region: CASSLDPPGRGRDTQYF. CDR3 sequence (DNA): TGTGCCAGCAGCTTAGACCCCCCAGGCCGCGGTAGGGATACGCAGTATTTT. The V call is TRBV7-8, the J call TRBJ2-3; D gene unclear. Per germline, CDR1 SGHVS and CDR2 FQNEAQ. The ends were cut back, 1 base at V and 6 bases at J, with 20 bases in the middle. The CDR3 extends over 17 amino acids.

The chain is built from TRBV28 and TRBJ1-1; possible D gene TRBD1, 5 bases. There are 14 residues in the CDR3. The germline gives CDR1 MDHEN, CDR2 SYDVKM. V lost 6 bases to trimming and J lost 1 base, with 12 bases between them. In DNA, the CDR3 is TGTGCCAGCAGCTGGGGCACTGCGAACACTGAAGCTTTCTTT. Protein: CASSWGTANTEAFF.

CDR3 DNA: TGCGCCAGCAGGAGGGATCTCTACGAGCAGTACTTC. This translates into CASRRDLYEQYF. The chain joins TRBV5-1 to TRBJ2-7; tentative D call: TRBD2 (5 bases). Trimming pared 5 bases from V and 3 bases from J, leaving 9 bases between. CDR1 and CDR2 (germline): SGHRS, YFSETQ. There are 12 residues in the CDR3.

This clonotype showed up just a few times. The chain combines TRBV28 with TRBJ1-5; D gene unclear. In germline, CDR1 is MDHEN, CDR2 SYDVKM. V gave up 2 bases and J gave up 4 bases, with 15 bases separating them. This CDR3 spans 16 amino acids. The CDR3 DNA is TGTGCCAGCAGTTTAGGCAGGCTTCTAAGGAATCAGCCCCAGCATTTT. Translation: CASSLGRLLRNQPQHF.